Following are 8 T cell receptor beta chains from one sample sequenced in a study of CD8+ T cells in alopecia areata. The authors extracted RNA and reverse transcribed it into cDNA as the sequencing template. Produced via immunoSEQ multiplex PCR; TCRdb's table is partial and in-frame only. This table holds 130,000 or so clones, roughly 50% found once. The sequencing sample was made of NKG2D-low CD8+ T cells sorted from blood. The receptors stem from a human donor with alopecia areata.

The table lists this clone with a few counts. Other nucleotide sequences from this sample produce the same CDR3. The CDR3 DNA is TGTGCCAGCAGTTTGGGGTACGAGCAGTACTTC. Its protein product is CASSLGYEQYF. The chain joins TRBV28 to TRBJ2-7, with D unclear. Trimming took off 3 bases at V and 4 bases at J, with 4 bases between the two ends. The germline V gene encodes CDR1 MDHEN and CDR2 SYDVKM. This CDR3 comprises 11 residues.

This clone has a handful of counts. The chain links TRBV19 to TRBJ1-1; D is unresolved. This CDR3 region has 18 residues. Deletions cut 0 bases from V and 0 bases from J, with 17 bases between. CDR1 is LNHDA and CDR2 is SQIVND in the germline V gene (reference sequence). CDR3 loop: CASSIDRVSEGLNTEAFF. The CDR3 DNA follows: TGTGCCAGTAGTATAGATCGAGTTTCAGAGGGTTTGAACACTGAAGCTTTCTTT.

This clone appeared a few times. The sample carries other DNA sequences with the same CDR3. The V and J genes are TRBV14 and TRBJ1-2; D remains ambiguous. Trimming took 1 base from V and 2 from J, leaving 5 bases between them. The CDR3 consists of 13 residues. The V gene's germline CDR1 is SGHDN and CDR2 FVKESK. CDR3 residues: CASSQGTNYGYTF. CDR3 DNA sequence: TGTGCCAGCAGCCAAGGGACCAACTATGGCTACACCTTC.

The chain couples TRBV27 to TRBJ2-3; possible D gene TRBD2, 5 bases. V lost 2 bases to trimming and J lost 7 bases, with 19 bases between them. The germline gives CDR1 MNHEY, CDR2 SMNVEV (reference sequence). The CDR3 is 16 amino acids. The CDR3 is CASSLMGGRSPYTQYF. DNA of the CDR3: TGTGCCAGCAGTTTAATGGGCGGGCGTTCCCCCTATACGCAGTATTTT.

The chain employs TRBV29-1 and TRBJ2-7; D might be TRBD2 (6 bases). CDR3 length equals 13 residues. Germline CDR1 SQVTM, CDR2 ANQGSEA. Trimming cost V 4 bases and J 1 base, with 11 bases left between them. CDR3 nucleotide sequence: TGCAGCGTTGTTCTAGCGTCGTCCTACGAGCAGTACTTC. This encodes CSVVLASSYEQYF.

This chain uses TRBV29-1 with TRBJ2-7; TRBD2 might be the D (5 bases). Trimming removed 4 bases at V and 0 bases at J, with 10 bases between. The CDR3 spans 13 residues. Germline V gene data show CDR1 as SQVTM and CDR2 as ANQGSEA. CDR3 amino acids: CSVGRTDSYEQYF. For the CDR3, the DNA is TGCAGCGTTGGGCGGACTGACTCCTACGAGCAGTACTTC.

This clone was seen at least ten times. The chain combines TRBV7-9 with TRBJ2-2; D is possibly TRBD1 (6 bases). CDR1 and CDR2 from the germline V gene are SEHNR and FQNEAQ (reference sequence). The CDR3 is 17 residues long. Trimming removed 5 bases from V and 1 base from J, with 17 bases in between. The DNA of the CDR3 is TGTGCCAGCAGCCAAGTAGGCGTCAGGGGGAACACCGGGGAGCTGTTTTTT. This gives the protein CASSQVGVRGNTGELFF.

This clone was observed once. This chain joins TRBV23-1 and TRBJ2-7; the match to TRBD2 covers 12 bases. TRBV23-1 belongs to the ORF category, with a function that is uncertain. The CDR3 totals 20 residues. V lost 3 bases, J lost 3 bases, and 18 bases stayed unmatched. Written as DNA, the CDR3 is TGCGCCAGCAGTCATCCTGGACTAGCGGGACCACGCCGGGGGGTCTACGAGCAGTACTTC. It encodes CASSHPGLAGPRRGVYEQYF.